Within the sample, the clone carrying this TCR beta chain is medium-sized. Data came from immunoSEQ multiplex PCR; TCRdb stores just in-frame clones and leaves some out. Of almost 35,000 clones in the sample, around nine tenths were seen once. CDR3 length: 15 amino acids. Germline CDR1 SNHLY, CDR2 FYNNEI. V lost 4 bases, J lost 5 bases, and 15 bases lay in between. This record belongs to a study of T cell changes during pregnancy in multiple sclerosis. This TCR was recovered from a female donor with multiple sclerosis, enrolled in a pregnancy study. The rearrangement joins TRBV2 to TRBJ1-5, with D maybe TRBD1 (5 bases). The sequences come from CD8+ T cells from peripheral blood mononuclear cells, collected before pregnancy. CDR3 DNA: TGTGCCAGCAGTGTCAGGGCCGACGATTATCAGCCCCAGCATTTT. Its protein is CASSVRADDYQPQHF.